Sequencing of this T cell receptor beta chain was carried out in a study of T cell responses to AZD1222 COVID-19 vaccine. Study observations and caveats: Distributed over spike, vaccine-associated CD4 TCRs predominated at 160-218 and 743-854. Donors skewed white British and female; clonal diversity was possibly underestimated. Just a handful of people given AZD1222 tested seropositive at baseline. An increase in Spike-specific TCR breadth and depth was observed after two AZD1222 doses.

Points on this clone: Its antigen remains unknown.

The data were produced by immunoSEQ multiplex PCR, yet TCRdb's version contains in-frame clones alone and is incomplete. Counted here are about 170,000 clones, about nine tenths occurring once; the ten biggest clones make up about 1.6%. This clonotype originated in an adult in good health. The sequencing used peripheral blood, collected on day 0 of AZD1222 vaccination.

In DNA, the CDR3 is TGCAGCGTTGAAGCTGTAGACCTTAACTCTGGGGCCAACGTCCTGACTTTC. Its translation: CSVEAVDLNSGANVLTF. The chain links TRBV29-1 to TRBJ2-6; D is ambiguous. The germline V gene has CDR1 SQVTM and CDR2 ANQGSEA. V lost 1 base, J lost 0 bases, and 13 bases lay in between. The length of the CDR3 is 17 residues.